This TCR beta chain was recorded in a study of patients and donors after allogeneic stem cell transplantation. TCRdb redid the calling of the RT-PCR reads with MiXCR, one entry per CDR3 protein. The sample records approximately 410,000 distinct CDR3 sequences, under 20% being singletons. This receptor was identified in a human donor who was either an allogeneic HSCT recipient or a stem cell or donor lymphocyte infusion donor (not recorded which). It is not recorded whose cells these are; they may come from a transplant donor. Sequencing was performed on blood, either unsorted or a sorted T cell fraction (not recorded which).

CDR3 in amino acids: CASSLDRLTYEQYF. The CDR3, as DNA: TGTGCCAGCAGTTTGGACAGACTTACCTACGAGCAGTACTTC. The V and J genes are TRBV6-5 and TRBJ2-7, with a weak D call TRBD1 (6 bases). CDR1 and CDR2 from the germline V gene are MNHEY and SVGAGI. V was shortened by 4 bases and J by 2 bases, with 12 bases between the two germline ends. The CDR3 spans 14 residues.